This T cell receptor (beta chain) derives from a study of blood T cell repertoires in COVID-19. As for the study in general: Some COVID-19 samples were acute and others convalescent; all came from the United States, Italy and Spain. Sample material is recorded as cDNA or gDNA derived from T cells, B-cell-depleted T cells, or PBMCs.

Authors' data handling: How many nucleated cells were present was estimated from reference gene primer amplification. The repertoire was sequenced with immunoSEQ multiplex PCR; TCRdb's copy has only in-frame clones and lacks some. The D gene and trimming were derived from the DNA, and the V and J assignments and clone size from that table. The sample carries 70,000 to 75,000 clones, approximately 88% recorded once. This CDR3 region has 15 residues. V was trimmed by 5 bases and J by 2 bases, leaving 14 bases between them. Germline-derived CDR1 and CDR2 are SGHAT and FQNNGV. Sequencing used peripheral blood. The gene calls are TRBV11-2 and TRBJ2-3, with D tentatively TRBD2 (6 bases). The sequence came from a human donor in a cohort sampled during active COVID-19. CDR3 region: CASSGRSGYTDTQYF. The CDR3 region has the DNA TGTGCCAGCAGCGGGCGTAGCGGATACACAGATACGCAGTATTTT.